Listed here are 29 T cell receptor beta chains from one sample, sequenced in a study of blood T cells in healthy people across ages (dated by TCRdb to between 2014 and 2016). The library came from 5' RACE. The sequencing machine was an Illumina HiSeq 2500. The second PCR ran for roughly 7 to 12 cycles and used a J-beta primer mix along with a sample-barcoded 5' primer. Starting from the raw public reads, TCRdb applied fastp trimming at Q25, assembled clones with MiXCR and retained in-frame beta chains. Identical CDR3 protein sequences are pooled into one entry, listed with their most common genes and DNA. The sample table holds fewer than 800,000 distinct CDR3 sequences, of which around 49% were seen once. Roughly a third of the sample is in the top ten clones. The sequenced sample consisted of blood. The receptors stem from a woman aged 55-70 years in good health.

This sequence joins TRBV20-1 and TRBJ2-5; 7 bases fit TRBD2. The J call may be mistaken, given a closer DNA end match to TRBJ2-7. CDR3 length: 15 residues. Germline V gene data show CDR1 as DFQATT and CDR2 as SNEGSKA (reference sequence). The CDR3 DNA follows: TGCAGTGCTAGAGCCCCCCTCGGACTAGGGTACGAGCAGTACTTC. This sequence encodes CSARAPLGLGYEQYF.

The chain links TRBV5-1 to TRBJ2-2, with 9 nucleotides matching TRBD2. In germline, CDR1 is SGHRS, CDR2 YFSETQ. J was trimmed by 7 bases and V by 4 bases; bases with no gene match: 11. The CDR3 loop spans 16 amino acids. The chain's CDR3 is CASSPLAGAAFGELFF. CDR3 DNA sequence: TGCGCCAGCAGCCCCTTAGCGGGAGCGGCTTTCGGGGAGCTGTTTTTT.

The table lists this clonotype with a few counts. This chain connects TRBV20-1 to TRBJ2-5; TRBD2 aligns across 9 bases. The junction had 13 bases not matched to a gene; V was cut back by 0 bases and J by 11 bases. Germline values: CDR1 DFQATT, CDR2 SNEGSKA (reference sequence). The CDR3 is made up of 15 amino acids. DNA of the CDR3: TGCAGTGCTAGAGATCCGTTAGCGGGAGCAGGGGAGCAGTACTTC. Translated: CSARDPLAGAGEQYF.

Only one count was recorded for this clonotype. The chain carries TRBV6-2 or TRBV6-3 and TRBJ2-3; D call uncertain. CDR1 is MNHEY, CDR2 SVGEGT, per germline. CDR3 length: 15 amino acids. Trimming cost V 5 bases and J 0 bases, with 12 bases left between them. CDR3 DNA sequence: TGTGCCAGCAGTCGGCCAGTACCAAGCACAGATACGCAGTATTTT. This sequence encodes CASSRPVPSTDTQYF.

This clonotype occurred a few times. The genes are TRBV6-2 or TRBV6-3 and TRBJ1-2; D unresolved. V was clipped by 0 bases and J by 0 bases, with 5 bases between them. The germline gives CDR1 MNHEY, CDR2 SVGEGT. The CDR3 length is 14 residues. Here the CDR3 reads CASSYSTSNYGYTF. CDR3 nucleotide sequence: TGTGCCAGCAGTTACTCGACGTCTAACTATGGCTACACCTTC.

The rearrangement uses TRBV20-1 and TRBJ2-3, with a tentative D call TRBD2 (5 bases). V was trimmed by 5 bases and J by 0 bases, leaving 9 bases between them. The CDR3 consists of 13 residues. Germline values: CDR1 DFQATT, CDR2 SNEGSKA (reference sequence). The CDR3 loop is CSARLTSTDTQYF. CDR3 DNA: TGCAGTGCTCGACTAACTAGCACAGATACGCAGTATTTT.

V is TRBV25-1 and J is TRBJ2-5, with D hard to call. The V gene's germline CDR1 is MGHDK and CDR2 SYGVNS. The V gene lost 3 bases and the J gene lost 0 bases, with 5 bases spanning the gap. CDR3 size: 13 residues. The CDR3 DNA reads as TGTGCCAGCAGTGAGGGGTACCAAGAGACCCAGTACTTC. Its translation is CASSEGYQETQYF.

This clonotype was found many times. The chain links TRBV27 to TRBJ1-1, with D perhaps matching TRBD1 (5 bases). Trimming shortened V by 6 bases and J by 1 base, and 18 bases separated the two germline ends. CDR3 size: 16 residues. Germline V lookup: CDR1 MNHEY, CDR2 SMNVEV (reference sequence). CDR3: CASRQKGDGGNTEAFF. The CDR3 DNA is TGTGCCAGCAGACAAAAAGGAGACGGGGGGAACACTGAAGCTTTCTTT.

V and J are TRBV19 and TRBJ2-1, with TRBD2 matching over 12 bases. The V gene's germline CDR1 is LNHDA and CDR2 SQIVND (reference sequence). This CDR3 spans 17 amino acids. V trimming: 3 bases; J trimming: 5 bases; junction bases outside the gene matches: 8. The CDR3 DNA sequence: TGTGCCAGTAGTATGACCCGGACTAGCGGGAAGGACAATGAGCAGTTCTTC. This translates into CASSMTRTSGKDNEQFF.

The CDR3 nucleotides read TGTGCCAGCAGCTTGGGCTTGGGGGACTACGCCACCGGGGAGCTGTTTTTT. This encodes CASSLGLGDYATGELFF. This chain links TRBV5-6 with TRBJ2-2, with TRBD2 identical over 7 bases. V gave up 0 bases and J gave up 4 bases; unmatched junction bases: 9. Per the germline V gene, CDR1 is SGHDT and CDR2 is YYEEEE. The length of the CDR3 is 17 residues. The full variable domain, in which reference TRBV5-6 and TRBJ2-2 provide the parts outside the CDR3, is DAGVTQSPTHLIKTRGQQVTLRCSPKSGHDTVSWYQQALGQGPQFIFQYYEEEERQRGNFPDRFSGHQFPNYSSELNVNALLLGDSALYLCASSLGLGDYATGELFFGEGSRLTVL.

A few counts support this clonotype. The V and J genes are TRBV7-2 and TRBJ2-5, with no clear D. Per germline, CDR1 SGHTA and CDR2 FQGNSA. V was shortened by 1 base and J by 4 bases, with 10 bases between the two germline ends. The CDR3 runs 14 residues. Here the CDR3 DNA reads TGTGCCAGCAGCTTAGAGGTCGGTAGAGAGACCCAGTACTTC. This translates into CASSLEVGRETQYF. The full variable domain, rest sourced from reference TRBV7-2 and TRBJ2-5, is GAGVSQSPSNKVTEKGKDVELRCDPISGHTALYWYRQSLGQGLEFLIYFQGNSAPDKSGLPSDRFSAERTGGSVSTLTIQRTQQEDSAVYLCASSLEVGRETQYFGPGTRLLVL.

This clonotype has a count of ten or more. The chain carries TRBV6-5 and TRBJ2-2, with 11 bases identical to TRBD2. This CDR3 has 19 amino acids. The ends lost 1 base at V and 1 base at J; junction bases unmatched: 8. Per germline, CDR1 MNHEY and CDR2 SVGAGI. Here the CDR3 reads CASSYLIPGLAENTGELFF. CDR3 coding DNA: TGTGCCAGCAGTTACTTAATCCCGGGACTAGCGGAGAACACCGGGGAGCTGTTTTTT.

The CDR3 sequence: CSARPGTNYNEQFF. The CDR3 coding sequence is TGCAGTGCTAGGCCCGGGACTAACTACAATGAGCAGTTCTTC. This rearrangement joins TRBV20-1 to TRBJ2-1; 7 positions agree with TRBD2. The CDR3 is 14 residues long. Germline CDR1 reads DFQATT; CDR2 reads SNEGSKA (reference sequence). J lost 3 bases, V lost 3 bases, and 5 bases had no gene match.

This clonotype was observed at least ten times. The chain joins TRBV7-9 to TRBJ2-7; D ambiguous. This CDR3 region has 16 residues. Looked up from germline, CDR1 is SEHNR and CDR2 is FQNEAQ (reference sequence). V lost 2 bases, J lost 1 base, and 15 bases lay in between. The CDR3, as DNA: TGTGCCAGCAGCTTACTCCCTCGTATAGGTTCCTACGAGCAGTACTTC. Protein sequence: CASSLLPRIGSYEQYF.

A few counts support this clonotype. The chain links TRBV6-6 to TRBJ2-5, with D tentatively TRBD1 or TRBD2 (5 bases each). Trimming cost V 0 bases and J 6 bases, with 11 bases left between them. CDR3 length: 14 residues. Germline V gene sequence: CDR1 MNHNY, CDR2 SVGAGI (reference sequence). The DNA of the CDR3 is TGTGCCAGCAGTTACTCGAACCAGGGACAGACCCAGTACTTC. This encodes CASSYSNQGQTQYF.

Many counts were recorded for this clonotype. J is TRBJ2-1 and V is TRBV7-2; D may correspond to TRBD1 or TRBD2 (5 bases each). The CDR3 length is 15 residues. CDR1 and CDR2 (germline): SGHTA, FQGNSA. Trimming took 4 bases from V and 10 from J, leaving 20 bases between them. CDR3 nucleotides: TGTGCCAGCAGCTCCCTCGGGGACCTTACACTAGAGCAGTTCTTC. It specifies CASSSLGDLTLEQFF.

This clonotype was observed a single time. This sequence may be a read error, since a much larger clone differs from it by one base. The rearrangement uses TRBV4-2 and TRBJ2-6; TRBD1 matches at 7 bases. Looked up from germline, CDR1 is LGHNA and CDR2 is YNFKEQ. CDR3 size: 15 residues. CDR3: CAGSQDRAGANVLTF. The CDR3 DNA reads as TGTGCCGGCAGCCAAGACAGGGCTGGGGCCAACGTCCTGACTTTC.

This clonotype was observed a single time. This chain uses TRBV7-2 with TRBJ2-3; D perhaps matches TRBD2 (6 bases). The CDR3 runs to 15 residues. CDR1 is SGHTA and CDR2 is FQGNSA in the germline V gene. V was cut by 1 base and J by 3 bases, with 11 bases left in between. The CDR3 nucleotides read TGTGCCAGCAGCTTAGTAGGCGGGGTGACAGATACGCAGTATTTT. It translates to CASSLVGGVTDTQYF.

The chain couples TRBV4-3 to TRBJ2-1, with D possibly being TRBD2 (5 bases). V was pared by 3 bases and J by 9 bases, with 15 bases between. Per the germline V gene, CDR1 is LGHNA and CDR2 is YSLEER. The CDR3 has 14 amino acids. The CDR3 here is CASSHDGGVPEQFF. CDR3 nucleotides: TGCGCCAGCAGCCACGATGGAGGAGTTCCTGAGCAGTTCTTC.

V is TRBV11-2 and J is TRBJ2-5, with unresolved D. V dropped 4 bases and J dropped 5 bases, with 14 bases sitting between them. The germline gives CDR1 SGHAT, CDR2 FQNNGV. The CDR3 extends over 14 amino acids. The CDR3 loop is CASSSAPTLETQYF. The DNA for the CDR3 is TGTGCCAGCAGCTCCGCCCCCACTTTGGAGACCCAGTACTTC.

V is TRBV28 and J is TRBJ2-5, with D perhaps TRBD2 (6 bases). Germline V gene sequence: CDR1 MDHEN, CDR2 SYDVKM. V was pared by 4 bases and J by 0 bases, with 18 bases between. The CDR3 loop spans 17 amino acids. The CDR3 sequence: CASSSPPGLGYQETQYF. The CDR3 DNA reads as TGTGCCAGCAGTTCCCCCCCGGGACTGGGGTACCAAGAGACCCAGTACTTC.

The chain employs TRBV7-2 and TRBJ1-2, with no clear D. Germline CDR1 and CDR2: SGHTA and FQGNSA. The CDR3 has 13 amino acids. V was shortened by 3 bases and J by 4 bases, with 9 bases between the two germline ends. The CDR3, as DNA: TGTGCCAGCAGCTTCAACACCGTCTATGGCTACACCTTC. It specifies CASSFNTVYGYTF.

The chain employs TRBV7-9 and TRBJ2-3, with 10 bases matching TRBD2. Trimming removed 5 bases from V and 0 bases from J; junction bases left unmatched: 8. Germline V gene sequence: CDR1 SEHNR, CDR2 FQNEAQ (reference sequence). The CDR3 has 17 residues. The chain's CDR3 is CASSPLETSGSTDTQYF. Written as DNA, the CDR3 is TGTGCCAGCAGCCCTCTGGAGACTAGCGGGAGCACAGATACGCAGTATTTT.

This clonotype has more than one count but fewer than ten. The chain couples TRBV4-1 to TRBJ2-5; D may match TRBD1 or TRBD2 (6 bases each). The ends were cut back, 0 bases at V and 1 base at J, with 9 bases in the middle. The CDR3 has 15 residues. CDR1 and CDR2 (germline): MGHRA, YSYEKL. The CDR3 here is CASSQEGGLQETQYF. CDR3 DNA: TGCGCCAGCAGCCAAGAGGGGGGCCTCCAAGAGACCCAGTACTTC.

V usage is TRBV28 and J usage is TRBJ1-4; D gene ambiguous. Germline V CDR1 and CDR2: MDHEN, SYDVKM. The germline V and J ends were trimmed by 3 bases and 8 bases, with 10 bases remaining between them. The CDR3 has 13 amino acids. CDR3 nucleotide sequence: TGTGCCAGCAGTTTCGTGGGGAACGAAAAACTGTTTTTT. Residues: CASSFVGNEKLFF. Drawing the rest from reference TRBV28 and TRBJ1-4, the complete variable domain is DVKVTQSSRYLVKRTGEKVFLECVQDMDHENMFWYRQDPGLGLRLIYFSYDVKMKEKGDIPEGYSVSREKKERFSLILESASTNQTSMYLCASSFVGNEKLFFGSGTQLSVL.

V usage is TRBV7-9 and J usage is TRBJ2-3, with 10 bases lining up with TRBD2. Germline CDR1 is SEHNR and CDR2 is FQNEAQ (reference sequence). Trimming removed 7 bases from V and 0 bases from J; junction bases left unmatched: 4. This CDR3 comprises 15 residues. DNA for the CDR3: TGTGCCAGCATGCGGACTAGCGGTAGCACAGATACGCAGTATTTT. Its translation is CASMRTSGSTDTQYF.

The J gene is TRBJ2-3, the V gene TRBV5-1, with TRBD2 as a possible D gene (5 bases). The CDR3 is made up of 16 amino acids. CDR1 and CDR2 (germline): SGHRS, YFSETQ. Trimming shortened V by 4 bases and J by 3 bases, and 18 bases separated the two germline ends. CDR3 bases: TGCGCCAGCAGCCTAATGGACTTAAAGACTACAGATACGCAGTATTTT. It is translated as CASSLMDLKTTDTQYF.

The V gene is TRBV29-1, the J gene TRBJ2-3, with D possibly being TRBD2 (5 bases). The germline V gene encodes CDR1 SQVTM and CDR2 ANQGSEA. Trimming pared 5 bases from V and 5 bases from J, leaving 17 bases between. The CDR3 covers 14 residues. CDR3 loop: CSVSGAGKVDTQYF. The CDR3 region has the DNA TGCAGCGTTTCCGGCGCGGGCAAGGTAGATACGCAGTATTTT.

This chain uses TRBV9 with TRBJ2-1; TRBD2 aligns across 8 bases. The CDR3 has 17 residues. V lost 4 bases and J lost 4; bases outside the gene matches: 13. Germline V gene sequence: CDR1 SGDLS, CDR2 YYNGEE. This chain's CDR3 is CASSLGAGGLGYNEQFF. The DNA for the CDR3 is TGTGCCAGCAGCCTGGGGGCGGGGGGCCTTGGGTACAATGAGCAGTTCTTC.